One T cell receptor beta chain is described in this entry. Its antigen is currently not known. No much larger clonotype is one base removed from it; base qualities were not supplied. The sample is drawn from a study of cytomegalovirus exposure and HLA in healthy donors listed by TCRdb under 2017. Study-level background: An earlier analysis of more than 550 of the donors reported 276 Gb of sequence data and 95 million to 120 million unique TCR beta sequences obtained from around 170 million T cells. Roughly 300 gigabases of sequencing data and approximately 91 million unique TCR sequences made up an early release that covered approximately 620 HLA-typed donors. Among the 398 genotyped donors, under 90% belonged to the genetic ancestry cluster associated with self-reported Caucasian donors. The study aimed to test whether cataloging public T cell receptors could reveal signatures of past pathogen exposure. The study profiled the T cell repertoires of 666 subjects by immunosequencing and related them to cytomegalovirus serostatus. Along with the roughly 610-subject first cohort, a separate validation cohort of over a hundred different subjects was used. The study combined high-throughput TCR immunosequencing, statistical association of individual TCRs with disease status, and machine learning to predict cytomegalovirus infection status. In a later analysis, previously published TCR beta repertoires from 550 to 700 donors were re-analyzed and high-resolution HLA genotyping was added so that TCR occurrence patterns could be studied. In the later analysis, no new phenotypic data were used to find candidate immune exposures; instead, reliance was placed on TCR beta sequences and their occurrence across donors. An earlier analysis of roughly 600 of the donors used high-throughput TCR beta sequencing to judge whether each TCR beta V gene segment behaved as functional or pseudogenic. Alongside the repertoire data, information on donor age, sex, ethnicity and CMV serostatus was compiled. In a later genetic analysis, genome-wide SNP genotypes for about three fifths of the 666 donors were used, and that subset was treated as a discovery cohort. All discovery cohort repertoires had been generated using a single sequencing platform. HLA typing included class I and class II loci at four-digit resolution. Typing coverage varied by locus: roughly 629-640 donors for A, B, C, DRB1 and DQB1; more than 500 for DQA1; approximately 570 for DPA1; approximately 470 for DPB1. Several DR-DQ haplotypes were handled as single units for association and clustering because linkage in the cohort was strong. Across some 400 genotyped donors of the cohort, an average of roughly 250,000 unique TCR beta nucleotide sequences per donor were sequenced, and roughly a sixth of those sequences were non-productive. What the authors observed across the whole study: A later analysis reported that several top co-occurrence clusters appeared linked to parvovirus B19, influenza, CMV and Epstein-Barr virus. A further reported finding was that TCR beta sequences accurately predicted the HLA-A and HLA-B alleles for most subjects in the first cohort. The study gave a list of about 170 TCR beta chains associated with cytomegalovirus. According to a later analysis, most CMV-associated TCR beta chains appeared to be HLA-restricted, and the HLA associations seemed to be driven largely by CMV exposure. Strong co-occurrence of HLA alleles, especially DR and DQ, made assigning TCR associations to individual alleles difficult. V-gene and J-gene trimming of TCR beta chains was associated with a missense DCLRE1C variant in a later genetic analysis, and the association was replicated in an independent cohort. In a later analysis, HLA-associated TCR beta chains showed more clonal expansion and lower generation probabilities than non-associated chains that were equally common. Cytomegalovirus status was reported to be diagnosed by the classifier with high specificity and sensitivity in both the original and validation cohorts. Because HLA typing was unavailable for some donors at each locus, only the typed subset was used in association tests. While some public TCRs were present in many individuals, most TCR sequences turned up only very rarely across donors. Correlated functional status among segregating V segments might be attributable to linkage disequilibrium, but an unknown experimental factor could not be ruled out. In this cohort, only TCR beta chains were sequenced, and detectable features were limited by the absence of alpha or paired-chain data. Because counts were too low, 15 to 20 rarely observed V segments, including chromosome 9 orphons, were left out of the earlier analysis of over 550 of the donors. An earlier analysis of around 600 of the donors showed that most TCR beta V segments appeared in productive rearrangements either about 87% or about 30% of the time, which broadly matched IMGT annotations. Immune exposure information for the cohort was limited to CMV serostatus. According to a later analysis, TCR association rates differed among HLA loci, with DRB1 alleles showing the most associated TCRs and HLA-C alleles showing the fewest. A cluster of highly shared sequence variants was judged likely to represent a technical artifact of the sequencing pipeline. In vitro tests confirmed that a few of the cytomegalovirus-associated TCR beta chains recognize cytomegalovirus antigens. The authors suggested that the approach could potentially be extended to other disease states and immunological phenotypes. Roughly uniform sequencing depth across donors was assumed in presence/absence analyses, although this assumption may not hold. A later analysis associated about 16,000 TCR beta sequences with specific HLA alleles at a false discovery rate of 0.05. A later genetic analysis reported fewer N-insertions in productive TCRs among donors in an Asian-associated ancestry cluster than the roughly 650-donor mean. Some IMGT-functional V segments, including TRBV6-2 and TRBV6-3, could not be distinguished by the 87-base-pair reads and were therefore excluded.

Trimming costs V 5 bases and J 2 bases, and their ends lie 9 bases apart. The CDR3 sequence holds 14 residues, the cysteine and phenylalanine included. The CDR3 DNA has 42 bases and is translated from base 1. The germline V gene provides CDR1 MNHEY and CDR2 SVGAGI. The cohort was made up of several hundred healthy bone marrow donors. Cohort members were all nominally healthy when sampled, although unrecorded immune exposures were likely present. The donor was CMV seropositive and belonged to the group of about 290 seropositive cohort members. A peripheral blood sample was collected from each donor, and TCR beta sequencing was performed on peripheral blood mononuclear cells. Genomic DNA extraction from the blood cell samples was performed with the Qiagen DNeasy Blood Extraction Kit. Preparation of the library involved the immunoSEQ multiplex PCR assay. The multiplex PCR relied on a mix of 60 forward primers for TCR Vbeta segments and 13 reverse primers for TCR Jbeta segments. The CDR3 region of rearranged TCR beta genes was amplified from genomic DNA by a multiplex PCR assay. Amplified TCR beta libraries were sequenced as 87-base-pair reads on the Illumina HiSeq System. Concerning the study's data processing: In a later analysis, tens of millions of unique TCR beta chains were counted across the roughly 610 repertoires, and around 11 million of these chains were shared by at least two donors. To remove PCR and sequencing errors, raw reads were error-corrected and collapsed into unique sequences using a nearest-neighbor algorithm that merged closely related sequences. V, D and J gene segments were assigned by aligning CDR3 sequences to IMGT reference sequences. For a sequence to be retained, a match of at least six nucleotides was required to both a V gene segment and a J gene segment. A rearrangement counted as productive if the CDR3 had no stop codons and remained in frame with V and J, and every other rearrangement counted as non-productive. CDR3 was defined according to IMGT convention as the region running from the second conserved V-encoded cysteine to the conserved J-encoded phenylalanine. The earlier analysis of fewer than 750 of the donors excluded sequences that lacked an unambiguous match to a single V gene segment. In an earlier analysis of 587 of the donors, V segments were called functional above 56.7% productive rearrangements and were called segregating when the between-donor standard deviation exceeded 5%. To diagnose cytomegalovirus status from the catalog of TCR beta chain sequences, a statistical classification framework was built. In a later analysis, TCR nucleotide sequences were compared against IMGT/GENE-DB human TR gene sequences so that V and J genes could be assigned. A later analysis assigned CDR3 sequences and most-parsimonious VDJ recombination scenarios with the TCRdist pipeline. In a later analysis, each TCR beta chain was defined by its CDR3 amino acid sequence together with its V-gene family, and reads lacking a unique V-gene family were excluded. A later analysis removed nearly 600 highly shared, low-generation-probability nucleotide sequences to deal with suspected cross-contamination and a sequencing artifact. For each public chain, a later analysis derived a clonal expansion index from normalized ranks of inferred template counts within each repertoire. Generation probabilities in a later analysis came from a VDJ recombination model fitted to out-of-frame rearrangements, and those results were checked against IGoR. In a later analysis, TCR-TCR, TCR-HLA and TCR-CMV co-occurrence was scored with hypergeometric tests, and a repertoire-size bias correction was applied to TCR pairs. False discovery rates were estimated in a later analysis by permuting HLA or CMV assignments 20 times. In a later analysis, co-occurring TCRs were grouped using DBSCAN, and TCRdist sequence similarity was added for clustering within HLA-allele-positive subsets. Repertoires with fewer than 30,000 or more than 120,000 public chains, plus five repertoires with anomalous nucleotide sharing, were excluded from co-occurrence clustering. TCRdb retrieved this table from immuneACCESS and kept in-frame rearrangements only. Not all clones are present; in checked studies, unresolved V genes account for under half, and no reason is known for the remainder. That table supplies the V and J calls and clone size; D and trimming were determined from the DNA. Across this sample there are 200,000 to 300,000 clones, with 70% to 90% seen only once. The top ten hold 1.5% to 2.5% of the sample.

This receptor chain uses TRBV6-5 and TRBJ1-4, with the D gene uncertain. This receptor was identified in a woman in her thirties or forties in good health and CMV-seropositive. Material for sequencing was PBMCs. Read as DNA, the sequence is TGTGCCAGCAGTCCCAGTGTGACTAATGAAAAACTGTTTTTT. It codes for CASSPSVTNEKLFF.